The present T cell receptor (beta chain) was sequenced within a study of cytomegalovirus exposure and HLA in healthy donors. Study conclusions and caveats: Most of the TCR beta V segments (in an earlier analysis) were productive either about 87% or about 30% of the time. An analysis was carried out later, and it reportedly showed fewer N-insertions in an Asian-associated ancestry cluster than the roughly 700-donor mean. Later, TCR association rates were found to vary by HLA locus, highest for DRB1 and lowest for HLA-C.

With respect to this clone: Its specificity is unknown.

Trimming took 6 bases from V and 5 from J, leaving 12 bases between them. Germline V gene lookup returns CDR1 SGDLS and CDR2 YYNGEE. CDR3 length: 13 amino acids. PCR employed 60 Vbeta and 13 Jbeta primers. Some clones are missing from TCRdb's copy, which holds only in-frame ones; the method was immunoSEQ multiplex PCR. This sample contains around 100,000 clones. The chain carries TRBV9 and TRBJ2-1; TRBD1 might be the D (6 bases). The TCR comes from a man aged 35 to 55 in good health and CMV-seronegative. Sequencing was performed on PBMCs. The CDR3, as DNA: TGTGCCAGCAACCGACAGGTAGACAATGAGCAGTTCTTC. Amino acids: CASNRQVDNEQFF.